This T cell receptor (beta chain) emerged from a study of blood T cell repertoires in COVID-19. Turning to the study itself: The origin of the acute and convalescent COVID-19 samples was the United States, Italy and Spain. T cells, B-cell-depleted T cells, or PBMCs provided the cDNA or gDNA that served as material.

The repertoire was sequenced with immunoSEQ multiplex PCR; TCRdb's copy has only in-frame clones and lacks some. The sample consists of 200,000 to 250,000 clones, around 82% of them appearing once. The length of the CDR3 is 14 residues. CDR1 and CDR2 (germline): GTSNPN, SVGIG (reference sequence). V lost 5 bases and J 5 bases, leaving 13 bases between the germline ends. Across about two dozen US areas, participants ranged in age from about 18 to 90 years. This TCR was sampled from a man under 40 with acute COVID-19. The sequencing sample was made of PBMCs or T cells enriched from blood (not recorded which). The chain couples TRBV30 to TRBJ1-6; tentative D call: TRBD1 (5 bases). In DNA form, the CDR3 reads TGTGCCTGGGTAAGGGGCAGGGATAATTCACCCCTCCACTTT. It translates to CAWVRGRDNSPLHF.